The clone carrying this T cell receptor beta chain rates as medium-sized. The antigen is unknown. The data are from a study of spatial heterogeneity in lung cancer. The CDR3 extends over 15 amino acids. From germline, CDR1 is KGHSH and CDR2 LQKENI. V lost 3 bases to trimming and J lost 7 bases; unmatched junction nucleotides: 11. Study-level findings and limits: The number of expanded tumor alpha and beta chains correlated with mutation number. Nonsynonymous mutation counts, ubiquitous and regional, were tracked by the respective counts of ubiquitous and regional expanded TCRs.

From the 5' RACE reads, TCRdb called clonotypes with MiXCR, one entry per CDR3 protein. This sample has 9,000 to 13,000 distinct CDR3 sequences, with 9.5% to 15% found just once. Stated time point: sample taken at primary tumor resection. Samples came from 72 TRACERx patients with untreated early-stage lung cancer. The sequence was obtained from a male donor with early-stage non-small cell lung cancer. The starting material was lung tumor tissue, obtained at surgery. The chain couples TRBV18 to TRBJ2-7; 8 nucleotides align to TRBD1. The CDR3 protein is CASSPPGAGGAEQYF. Here the CDR3 DNA reads TGTGCCAGCTCACCTCCTGGGGCAGGGGGCGCGGAGCAGTACTTC.